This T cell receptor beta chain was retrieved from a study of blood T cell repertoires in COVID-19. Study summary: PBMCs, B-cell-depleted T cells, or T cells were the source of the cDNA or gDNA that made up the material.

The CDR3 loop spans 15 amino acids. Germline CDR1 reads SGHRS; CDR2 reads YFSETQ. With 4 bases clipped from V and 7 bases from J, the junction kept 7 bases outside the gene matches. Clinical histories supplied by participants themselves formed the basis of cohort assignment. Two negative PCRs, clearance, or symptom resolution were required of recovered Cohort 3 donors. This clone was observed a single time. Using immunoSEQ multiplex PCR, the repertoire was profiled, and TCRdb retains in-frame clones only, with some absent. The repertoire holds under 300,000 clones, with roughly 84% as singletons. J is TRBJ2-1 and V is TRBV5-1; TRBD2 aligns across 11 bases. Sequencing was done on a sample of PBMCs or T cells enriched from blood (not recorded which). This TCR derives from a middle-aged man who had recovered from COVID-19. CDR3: CASSTLAGGGNEQFF. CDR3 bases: TGCGCCAGCAGCACGCTAGCGGGAGGAGGAAATGAGCAGTTCTTC. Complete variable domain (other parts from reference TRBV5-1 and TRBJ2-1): KAGVTQTPRYLIKTRGQQVTLSCSPISGHRSVSWYQQTPGQGLQFLFEYFSETQRNKGNFPGRFSGRQFSNSRSEMNVSTLELGDSALYLCASSTLAGGGNEQFFGPGTRLTVL.